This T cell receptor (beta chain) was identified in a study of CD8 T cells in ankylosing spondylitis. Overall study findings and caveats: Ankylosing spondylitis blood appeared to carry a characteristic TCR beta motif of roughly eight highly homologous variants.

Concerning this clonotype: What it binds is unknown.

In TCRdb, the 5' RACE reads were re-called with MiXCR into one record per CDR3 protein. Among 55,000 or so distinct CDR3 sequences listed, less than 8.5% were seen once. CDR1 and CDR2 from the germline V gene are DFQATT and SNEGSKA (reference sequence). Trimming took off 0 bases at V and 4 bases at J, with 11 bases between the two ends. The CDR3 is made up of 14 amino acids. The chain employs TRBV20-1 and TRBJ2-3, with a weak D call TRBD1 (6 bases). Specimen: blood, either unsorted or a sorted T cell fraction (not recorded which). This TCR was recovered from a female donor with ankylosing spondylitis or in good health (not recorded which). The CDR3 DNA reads TGCAGTGCTAGAGACTTAGGGGGTTCAGATACGCAGTATTTT. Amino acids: CSARDLGGSDTQYF.